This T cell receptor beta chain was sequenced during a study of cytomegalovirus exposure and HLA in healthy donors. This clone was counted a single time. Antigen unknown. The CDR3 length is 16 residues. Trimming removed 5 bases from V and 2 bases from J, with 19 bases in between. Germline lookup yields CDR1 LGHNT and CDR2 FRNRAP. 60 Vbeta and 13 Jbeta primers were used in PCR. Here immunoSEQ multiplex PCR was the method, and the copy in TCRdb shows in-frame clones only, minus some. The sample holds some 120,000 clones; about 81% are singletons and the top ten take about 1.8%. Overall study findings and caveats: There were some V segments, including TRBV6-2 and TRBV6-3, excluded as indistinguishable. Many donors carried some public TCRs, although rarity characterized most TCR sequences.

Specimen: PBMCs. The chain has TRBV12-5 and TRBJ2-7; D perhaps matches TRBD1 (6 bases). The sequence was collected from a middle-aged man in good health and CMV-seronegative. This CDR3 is CASGQTSGHSTYEQYF. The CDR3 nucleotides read TGTGCTAGTGGTCAAACTTCGGGACACTCAACCTACGAGCAGTACTTC.